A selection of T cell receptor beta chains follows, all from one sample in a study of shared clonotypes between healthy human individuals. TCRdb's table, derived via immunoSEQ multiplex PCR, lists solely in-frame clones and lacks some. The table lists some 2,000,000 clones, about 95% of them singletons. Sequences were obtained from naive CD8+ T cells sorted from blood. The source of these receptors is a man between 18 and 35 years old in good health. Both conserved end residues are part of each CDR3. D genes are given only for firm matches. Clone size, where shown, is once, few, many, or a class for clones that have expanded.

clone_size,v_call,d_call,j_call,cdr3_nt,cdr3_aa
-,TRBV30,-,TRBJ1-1,TGTGCCTGGAGTGTACCGGGGGGAAGCACTGAAGCTTTCTTT,CAWSVPGGSTEAFF
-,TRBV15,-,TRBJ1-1,TGTGCCACCAGCGACGGGGACAACACTGAAGCTTTCTTT,CATSDGDNTEAFF
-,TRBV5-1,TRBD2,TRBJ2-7,TGCGCCAGCAGCTTGGAAAGCCGGGACGGGAGGACCTCCTACGAGCAGTACTTC,CASSLESRDGRTSYEQYF
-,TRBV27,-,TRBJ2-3,TGTGCCAGCAGTTCCCATGCGGGGACTACAGATACGCAGTATTTT,CASSSHAGTTDTQYF
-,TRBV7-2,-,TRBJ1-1,TGTGCCAGCAGCTTCCTTTTTGGAGGGGGGAACACTGAAGCTTTCTTT,CASSFLFGGGNTEAFF
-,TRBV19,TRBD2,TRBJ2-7,TGTGCCAGCGAGGGACGGGAGGGCCACGAGCAGTACTTC,CASEGREGHEQYF
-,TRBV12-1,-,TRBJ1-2,TGTGCCAGCAGCTTTTTGGAGGGCGGGCGGGCCGTGTATGGCTACACCTTC,CASSFLEGGRAVYGYTF
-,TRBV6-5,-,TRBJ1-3,TGTGCTTATATGAGTCATGGCAACACCATATATTTT,CAYMSHGNTIYF
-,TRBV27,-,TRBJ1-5,TGTGCCAGCAGTTTTTCTCTGGGTAGCAATCAGCCCCAGCATTTT,CASSFSLGSNQPQHF
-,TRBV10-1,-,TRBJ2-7,TGCGCCAGCAGCGGCGCTCTAGGGGCCTACGAGCAGTACTTC,CASSGALGAYEQYF
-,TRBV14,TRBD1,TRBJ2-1,TGTGCCAGCAGCTCGGACAGGGAAGGCTACAATGAGCAGTTCTTC,CASSSDREGYNEQFF
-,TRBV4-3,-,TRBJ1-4,TGCGCCAGCAGCCAAGAATGGGCGACTAATGAAAAACTGTTTTTT,CASSQEWATNEKLFF
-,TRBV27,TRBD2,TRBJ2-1,TGTGCCACCTCAATAAACAGCGGGGGAAATGAGCAGTTCTTC,CATSINSGGNEQFF
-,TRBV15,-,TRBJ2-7,TGTGCCACCAGCAGAGATTCTAGGGTTGAGCAGTACTTC,CATSRDSRVEQYF
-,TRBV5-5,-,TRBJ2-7,TGTGCCAGCAGCTCCGTGTCGAGCTACGAGCAGTACTTC,CASSSVSSYEQYF
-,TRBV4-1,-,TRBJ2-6,TGCGCCAGCAGCCTCGGACCAGGGTCTGGGGCCAACGTCCTGACTTTC,CASSLGPGSGANVLTF
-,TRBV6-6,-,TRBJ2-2,TGTGCCAGCAGCCCACCCTCTGCCACCGGGGAGCTGTTTTTT,CASSPPSATGELFF
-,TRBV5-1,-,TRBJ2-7,TGCGCCAGCAGCTTGGACAGGGCGAAGGACGAGCAGTACTTC,CASSLDRAKDEQYF
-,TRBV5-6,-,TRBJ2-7,TGTGCCAGCAGCTTGGTAGGGGGTTTCTACGAGCAGTACTTC,CASSLVGGFYEQYF
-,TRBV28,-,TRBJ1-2,TGTGCCAGCAGGACCACAGGGTTAGGCTATGGCTACACCTTC,CASRTTGLGYGYTF
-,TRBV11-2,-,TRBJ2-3,TGTGCCAGCAGCCTTTGGGGCGGGGACACAGATACGCAGTATTTT,CASSLWGGDTDTQYF
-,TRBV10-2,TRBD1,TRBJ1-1,TGCGCCAGCAGGATAGGACAGGGGGGGAACACTGAAGCTTTCTTT,CASRIGQGGNTEAFF
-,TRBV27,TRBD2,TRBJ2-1,TGTGCCAGCAGTTTAATTGGGGCGGGGGGGCCGAATGAGCAGTTCTTC,CASSLIGAGGPNEQFF
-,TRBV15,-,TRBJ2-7,TGTGCCACCAGCAGAGTACGGCAGGGGTACTACGAGCAGTACTTC,CATSRVRQGYYEQYF
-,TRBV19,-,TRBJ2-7,TGTGCCAGTAGTATAGATCTCGAGCGGACTTTCTACGAGCAGTACTTC,CASSIDLERTFYEQYF
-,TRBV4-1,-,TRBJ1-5,TGCGCCAGCAGCCAAGAATTCGAGGACTACAATCAGCCCCAGCATTTT,CASSQEFEDYNQPQHF
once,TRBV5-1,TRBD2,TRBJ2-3,TGCGCCAGCAGCCGTAGAGCTAGCGGGGGTGGAGATACGCAGTATTTT,CASSRRASGGGDTQYF
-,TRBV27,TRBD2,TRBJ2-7,TGTGCCAGCAGTATAGTCGGGGGGAACTACGAGCAGTACTTC,CASSIVGGNYEQYF
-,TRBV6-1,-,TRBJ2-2,TGTGCCAGCAGTGTTTTCACTACGAACACCGGGGAGCTGTTTTTT,CASSVFTTNTGELFF
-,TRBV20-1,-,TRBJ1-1,TGCAGTGCTAGAGGGACTGAAGCTTTCTTT,CSARGTEAFF
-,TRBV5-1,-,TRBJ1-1,TGCGCCAGCAGCTTGCCCCTGGACGGAAAGAACACTGAAGCTTTCTTT,CASSLPLDGKNTEAFF
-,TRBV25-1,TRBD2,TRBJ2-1,TGTGCCAGCAGTGAAGGTAGCGGGAGGTACAATGAGCAGTTCTTC,CASSEGSGRYNEQFF
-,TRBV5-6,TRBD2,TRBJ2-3,TGTGCCAGCAGCTTCTTTTTAGCGGGGGGTGTAGATACGCAGTATTTT,CASSFFLAGGVDTQYF
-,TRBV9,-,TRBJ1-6,TGTGCCAGCAGCGTAGGCGGGGCGGGATCACCCCTCCACTTT,CASSVGGAGSPLHF
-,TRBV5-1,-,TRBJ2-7,TGCGCCAGCAGCTTGGCCCAAGGGATCAGCAACGAGCAGTACTTC,CASSLAQGISNEQYF
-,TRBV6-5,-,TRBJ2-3,TGTGCCAGCAGTTACGGACAGAGCACAGATACGCAGTATTTT,CASSYGQSTDTQYF
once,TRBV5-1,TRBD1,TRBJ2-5,TGCGCCAGCAGCTTGTCAGGGGGCTGGGAGACCCAGTACTTC,CASSLSGGWETQYF
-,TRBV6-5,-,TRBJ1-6,TGTGCCAGCAGTCCGGATGGGAATTCACCCCTCCACTTT,CASSPDGNSPLHF
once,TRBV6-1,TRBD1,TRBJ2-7,TGTGCCAGCAGTGAGGGTAGACAGGGGGAGGTTTACTACGAGCAGTACTTC,CASSEGRQGEVYYEQYF
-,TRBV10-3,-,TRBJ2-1,TGTGCCATCAGTGACCCCGACTCGAACAATGAGCAGTTCTTC,CAISDPDSNNEQFF
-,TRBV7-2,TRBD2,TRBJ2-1,TGTGCCAGCAGCCGAACTAGCGGGGGGGCCAATGAGCAGTTCTTC,CASSRTSGGANEQFF
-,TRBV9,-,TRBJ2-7,TGTGCCAGCAGCCCCCTGGGCGGGGCCTCCTACGAGCAGTACTTC,CASSPLGGASYEQYF
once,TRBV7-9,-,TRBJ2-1,TGTGCCAGCAGCCACGTACAGAGCTCCTACAATGAGCAGTTCTTC,CASSHVQSSYNEQFF
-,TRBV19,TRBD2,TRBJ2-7,TGTGCCAGTAGTGTCTTCCTAGCGGGACTCTACGAGCAGTACTTC,CASSVFLAGLYEQYF
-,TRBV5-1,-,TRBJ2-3,TGCGCCAGCCGAAGGACACAGTCTAGCACAGATACGCAGTATTTT,CASRRTQSSTDTQYF